Below, 32 T cell receptor beta chains from the same sample are listed, as sequenced in a study of T cell responses to AZD1222 COVID-19 vaccine. Assay: immunoSEQ multiplex PCR; the TCRdb copy retains only in-frame clones and omits some. The repertoire holds 65,000 to 70,000 clones, with over 60% as singletons. The source was peripheral blood, collected on day 0 of AZD1222 vaccination. The source of these receptors is an adult in good health.

This clone was seen a few times. The chain uses TRBV11-2 and TRBJ2-5; D uncertain. The CDR3 is made up of 13 amino acids. With 5 bases removed from V and 2 bases from J, the gap between germline ends came to 9 bases. Germline V gene data show CDR1 as SGHAT and CDR2 as FQNNGV. DNA for the CDR3: TGTGCCAGCAGCCATAGGTGGCAAGAGACCCAGTACTTC. It codes for CASSHRWQETQYF.

This clone was observed a handful of times. The chain couples TRBV28 to TRBJ1-3; D call uncertain. The CDR3 totals 15 residues. V lost 2 bases to trimming and J lost 2 bases, with 10 bases between them. Germline values: CDR1 MDHEN, CDR2 SYDVKM. The CDR3 loop is CASSLAFRAGNTIYF. DNA for the CDR3: TGTGCCAGCAGTTTAGCGTTTCGGGCTGGAAACACCATATATTTT.

The chain uses TRBV6-5 and TRBJ1-5; no clear D gene. This CDR3 has 14 amino acids. Trimming shortened V by 8 bases and J by 0 bases, and 11 bases separated the two germline ends. CDR1 and CDR2 from the germline V gene are MNHEY and SVGAGI. In DNA, the CDR3 is TGTGCCAGCTCCAAGGGCAATAGCAATCAGCCCCAGCATTTT. This encodes CASSKGNSNQPQHF.

The chain uses TRBV11-2 and TRBJ1-2; 7 bases agree with TRBD1. The CDR3 length is 15 residues. Looked up from germline, CDR1 is SGHAT and CDR2 is FQNNGV. V gave up 1 base and J gave up 6 bases; unmatched junction bases: 8. DNA of the CDR3: TGTGCCAGCAGCTTAGTCCTGACAGGGCGAGATGGCTACACCTTC. Its translation: CASSLVLTGRDGYTF.

With respect to this clone: A much more abundant neighbour one base away suggests this may be a read error. The CDR3 loop is CASSHDEGGPYEQYF. The CDR3 nucleotides are TGTGCCAGCAGCCACGACGAGGGGGGGCCCTACGAGCAGTACTTC. The genes are TRBV4-2 and TRBJ2-7, with a weak D call TRBD2 (7 bases). Per germline, CDR1 LGHNA and CDR2 YNFKEQ. There are 15 residues in the CDR3. Trimming left V 3 bases short and J 2 bases short, with 14 bases between.

The chain couples TRBV5-4 to TRBJ2-2; D may be TRBD1 (6 bases). V lost 0 bases to trimming and J lost 5 bases, with 8 bases between them. Looked up from germline, CDR1 is SGHNT and CDR2 is YYREEE (reference sequence). This CDR3 region has 14 residues. Here the CDR3 DNA reads TGTGCCAGCAGCTTGGAACAGGGAACCGGGGAGCTGTTTTTT. It yields the protein CASSLEQGTGELFF.

This chain links TRBV5-5 with TRBJ1-4; D not resolved. The germline V and J ends were trimmed by 1 base and 4 bases, with 11 bases remaining between them. Germline-derived CDR1 and CDR2 are SGHKS and YYEKEE (reference sequence). The CDR3 is made up of 15 amino acids. The CDR3 DNA sequence: TGTGCCAGCAGCTTGATAGGTGACTTTAATGAAAAACTGTTTTTT. Amino acids: CASSLIGDFNEKLFF.

This rearrangement joins TRBV19 to TRBJ2-5; TRBD2 is a possible D gene (6 bases). This CDR3 is 15 amino acids long. Deletions cut 6 bases from V and 2 bases from J, with 16 bases between. The germline V gene encodes CDR1 LNHDA and CDR2 SQIVND (reference sequence). CDR3 loop: CASSLPGLLQETQYF. CDR3 sequence (DNA): TGTGCCAGTAGCCTACCGGGACTCCTTCAAGAGACCCAGTACTTC.

CDR3 nucleotide sequence: TGTGCCACCAGTGAGTGGGGCGGATTCACAGATACGCAGTATTTT. Its protein product is CATSEWGGFTDTQYF. The V gene is TRBV24-1, the J gene TRBJ2-3; D might be TRBD1 (5 bases). The CDR3 runs to 15 residues. From germline, CDR1 is KGHDR and CDR2 SFDVKD. V dropped 4 bases and J dropped 2 bases, with 12 bases sitting between them.

The V call is TRBV6-2 or TRBV6-3, the J call TRBJ2-5; D remains ambiguous. V was clipped by 3 bases and J by 5 bases, with 4 bases between them. This CDR3 region has 11 residues. Looked up from germline, CDR1 is MNHEY and CDR2 is SVGEGT. CDR3 loop: CASSYGETQYF. The CDR3 DNA reads as TGTGCCAGCAGTTATGGGGAGACCCAGTACTTC.

The gene calls are TRBV10-2 and TRBJ1-4; D is unresolved. CDR3 length: 11 amino acids. Per germline, CDR1 WSHSY and CDR2 SAAADI. The V end was cut by 3 bases, the J end by 10 bases, with 6 bases between. This chain's CDR3 is CASSDRGKLFF. The DNA for the CDR3 is TGCGCCAGCAGTGACAGAGGAAAACTGTTTTTT.

This chain links TRBV7-9 with TRBJ1-2; no clear D gene. Germline CDR1 reads SEHNR; CDR2 reads FQNEAQ (reference sequence). The CDR3 totals 15 residues. V lost 4 bases and J 6 bases, leaving 18 bases between the germline ends. Here the CDR3 DNA reads TGTGCCAGCAGCTCACCGAAGGACGGACTGAATGGCTACACCTTC. Translation: CASSSPKDGLNGYTF. The whole variable domain, filled in from reference TRBV7-9 and TRBJ1-2, reads DTGVSQNPRHKITKRGQNVTFRCDPISEHNRLYWYRQTLGQGPEFLTYFQNEAQLEKSRLLSDRFSAERPKGSFSTLEIQRTEQGDSAMYLCASSSPKDGLNGYTFGSGTRLTVV.

The chain uses TRBV3-1 (or the pseudogene TRBV3-2) and TRBJ1-6; 7 bases map to TRBD1. Trimming removed 3 bases from V and 7 bases from J; junction bases left unmatched: 3. Germline lookup yields CDR1 LGHDT and CDR2 YNNKEL (reference sequence). The CDR3 covers 14 residues. The DNA of the CDR3 is TGTGCCAGCAGCCACCCGACAGGGAATTCACCCCTCCACTTT. Its translation: CASSHPTGNSPLHF.

The chain recombines TRBV29-1 with TRBJ1-2; TRBD1 matches at 7 bases. Germline CDR1 is SQVTM and CDR2 is ANQGSEA. The CDR3 has 12 residues. The V and J ends lost 6 bases and 0 bases, in that order; junction bases with no gene match: 1. DNA for the CDR3: TGCAGCGTCGGACAGGCTAACTATGGCTACACCTTC. Residues: CSVGQANYGYTF. Full variable domain (remainder filled in from reference TRBV29-1 and TRBJ1-2): SAVISQKPSRDICQRGTSLTIQCQVDSQVTMMFWYRQQPGQSLTLIATANQGSEATYESGFVIDKFPISRPNLTFSTLTVSNMSPEDSSIYLCSVGQANYGYTFGSGTRLTVV.

The chain is built from TRBV7-9 and TRBJ2-5, with 12 bases fitting TRBD1. The CDR3 sequence is 15 residues long. Trimming took 4 bases from V and 5 from J; bases not matched to a gene: 5. CDR1 SEHNR and CDR2 FQNEAQ come from the germline V gene (reference sequence). The CDR3 spells CASSSGTGGRETQYF. DNA of the CDR3: TGTGCCAGCAGCTCGGGGACAGGGGGCAGGGAGACCCAGTACTTC.

This chain's CDR3 is CASSFNTDTEAFF. The CDR3 nucleotides read TGTGCCAGCAGCTTTAACACCGACACTGAAGCTTTCTTT. This chain joins TRBV7-3 and TRBJ1-1; D unclear. This CDR3 spans 13 amino acids. Germline values: CDR1 SGHTA, CDR2 FQGTGA. Between the trimmed V and J ends, which lost 3 bases and 3 bases, there was a span of 8 bases.

In this sample, this clone turned up a few times. The chain is built from TRBV13 and TRBJ2-3, with 8 positions matching TRBD2. Germline-derived CDR1 and CDR2 are PRHDT and FYEKMQ (reference sequence). The CDR3 runs to 15 residues. V lost 4 bases to trimming and J lost 0 bases; unmatched junction nucleotides: 3. The CDR3 DNA reads as TGTGCCAGCAGCTCAACTAGCGGAAGCACAGATACGCAGTATTTT. Protein sequence: CASSSTSGSTDTQYF.

The V and J genes are TRBV6-5 and TRBJ1-5; D not certain. This CDR3 comprises 11 residues. Germline CDR1 is MNHEY and CDR2 is SVGAGI. Trimming stripped 6 bases from V and 4 bases from J, with 4 bases between. CDR3 in DNA: TGTGCCAGCAGCAGTAATCAGCCCCAGCATTTT. Protein product: CASSSNQPQHF.

The chain employs TRBV18 and TRBJ1-1, with D possibly matching TRBD1 (5 bases). This CDR3 has 15 amino acids. The ends were cut back, 3 bases at V and 8 bases at J, with 19 bases in the middle. CDR1 and CDR2 from the germline V gene are KGHSH and LQKENI. The CDR3 nucleotides are TGTGCCAGCTCACCGAATACAGGTAACATCGCGGAAGCTTTCTTT. This gives the protein CASSPNTGNIAEAFF.

The rearrangement links TRBV10-2 to TRBJ1-1; D unclear. V lost 8 bases, J lost 0 bases, and 10 bases lay in between. CDR1 and CDR2 (germline): WSHSY, SAAADI. The CDR3 extends over 13 amino acids. The CDR3 is CASGSSMNTEAFF. The CDR3 DNA reads as TGCGCCAGCGGTAGCAGCATGAACACTGAAGCTTTCTTT.

The V and J genes are TRBV6-4 and TRBJ1-4; possibly TRBD1 for D (5 bases). The CDR3 runs 14 residues. The V gene lost 10 bases and the J gene lost 10 bases, with 22 bases spanning the gap. Germline V CDR1 and CDR2: MRHNA, SNTAGT. CDR3 region: CAISRGWEYGKLFF. CDR3 nucleotides: TGTGCCATCTCAAGGGGTTGGGAGTATGGAAAACTGTTTTTT.

The J gene is TRBJ2-3, the V gene TRBV6-5; D possibly matches TRBD1 or TRBD2 (5 bases each). The germline V and J ends were trimmed by 6 bases and 1 base, with 11 bases remaining between them. The CDR3 is 14 amino acids. Germline V gene lookup returns CDR1 MNHEY and CDR2 SVGAGI. The CDR3 here is CASRWGSGTDTQYF. The CDR3 DNA reads as TGTGCCAGCAGGTGGGGGAGTGGCACAGATACGCAGTATTTT.

V and J are TRBV19 and TRBJ2-3, with D hard to call. Germline CDR1 is LNHDA and CDR2 is SQIVND (reference sequence). This CDR3 spans 11 amino acids. Deletions cut 6 bases from V and 8 bases from J, with 9 bases between. CDR3 in DNA: TGTGCCAGTAGCATACGGTTTACGCAGTATTTT. Its translation: CASSIRFTQYF.

This chain connects TRBV27 to TRBJ2-1, with D possibly matching TRBD1 (5 bases). Trimming removed 2 bases from V and 5 bases from J, with 10 bases in between. CDR3 length equals 14 residues. Germline CDR1 MNHEY, CDR2 SMNVEV (reference sequence). For the CDR3, the DNA is TGTGCCAGCAGTTTAATCGACAGACACAATGAGCAGTTCTTC. As protein: CASSLIDRHNEQFF.

The J gene is TRBJ2-1, the V gene TRBV2, with TRBD2 matching 13 bases. CDR1 SNHLY and CDR2 FYNNEI come from the germline V gene. The junction had 6 bases not matched to a gene; V was cut back by 5 bases and J by 11 bases. The length of the CDR3 is 14 residues. The CDR3 here is CASSPGTSGEKQFF. In DNA, the CDR3 is TGTGCCAGCAGTCCCGGGACTAGCGGGGAGAAGCAGTTCTTC.

V gene TRBV7-2 combines with J gene TRBJ1-2, with 9 bases matching TRBD1. Germline loops: CDR1 SGHTA, CDR2 FQGNSA. The CDR3 consists of 13 residues. The trim removed 6 bases at V and 7 bases at J, leaving 6 bases unmatched. The CDR3 reads CASRTGGLRGYTF. DNA for the CDR3: TGTGCCAGCAGGACAGGGGGACTACGTGGCTACACCTTC.

The gene calls are TRBV11-2 and TRBJ2-5, with D possibly being TRBD2 (6 bases). Germline CDR1 SGHAT, CDR2 FQNNGV. CDR3 length: 15 amino acids. Trimming left V 4 bases short and J 0 bases short, with 12 bases between. In DNA, the CDR3 is TGTGCCAGCAGCTCCTCCCGGGACTACCAAGAGACCCAGTACTTC. It is translated as CASSSSRDYQETQYF. Filled out from reference TRBV11-2 and TRBJ2-5, the complete variable domain reads EAGVAQSPRYKIIEKRQSVAFWCNPISGHATLYWYQQILGQGPKLLIQFQNNGVVDDSQLPKDRFSAERLKGVDSTLKIQPAKLEDSAVYLCASSSSRDYQETQYFGPGTRLLVL.

The CDR3 protein is CASFPSGGELFF. In DNA, the CDR3 is TGTGCCAGCTTTCCCTCTGGCGGGGAGCTGTTTTTT. The chain is built from TRBV6-5 and TRBJ2-2; no definite D call. This CDR3 contains 12 residues. The V gene's germline CDR1 is MNHEY and CDR2 SVGAGI. Deletions cut 8 bases from V and 7 bases from J, with 11 bases between.

This clone appeared once. CDR3 region: CASSYSQSGSYNEQFF. Written as DNA, the CDR3 is TGTGCCAGCAGTTACTCCCAGAGCGGCTCCTACAATGAGCAGTTCTTC. The chain has TRBV6-2 or TRBV6-3 and TRBJ2-1; TRBD2 is a possible D gene (5 bases). This CDR3 comprises 16 residues. V was shortened by 0 bases and J by 0 bases, with 9 bases between the two germline ends. Germline V gene data show CDR1 as MNHEY and CDR2 as SVGEGT.

J is TRBJ2-1 and V is TRBV5-1, with 9 bases matching TRBD2. The V gene's germline CDR1 is SGHRS and CDR2 YFSETQ. Trimming removed 0 bases from V and 6 bases from J; junction bases left unmatched: 19. The CDR3 spans 20 residues. This CDR3 reads CASSLAGPLAGNPLSNEQFF. CDR3 coding DNA: TGCGCCAGCAGCTTGGCCGGCCCCCTAGCGGGGAATCCCCTCTCCAATGAGCAGTTCTTC.

The sample holds a few counts of this clone. The chain employs TRBV10-1 and TRBJ2-2; 7 bases agree with TRBD2. The CDR3 runs to 14 residues. The V segment lost 7 bases and the J segment 1 base; nucleotides outside the gene matches: 3. CDR1 is WNHNN and CDR2 is SYGVQD in the germline V gene (reference sequence). The CDR3 nucleotides read TGCGCCAGCACCGGCGGGGGGAACACCGGGGAGCTGTTTTTT. This sequence encodes CASTGGGNTGELFF.

The chain has TRBV28 and TRBJ2-2; 7 nucleotides line up with TRBD1. The CDR3 contains 17 residues. Germline assignment: CDR1 MDHEN and CDR2 SYDVKM. V gave up 5 bases and J gave up 4 bases; unmatched junction bases: 13. The CDR3 sequence: CASSLFSGGEGTGELFF. The DNA for the CDR3 is TGTGCCAGCAGTCTCTTCTCAGGGGGAGAGGGCACCGGGGAGCTGTTTTTT.